The source of this T cell receptor beta chain is a study of early T cells in non-severe SARS-CoV-2 infection listed by TCRdb under 2021. For the wider study: Because TCR sequencing relied on bulk RNA taken from unsorted whole blood, pairing of alpha and beta chains was not possible.

Overall study outcomes, separate from this receptor: VDJdb matching was skewed toward anti-spike CD8 responses, so virus-specific expansions were likely underestimated and private and CD4 specificities were missed.

A case-control design nested within a healthcare worker cohort in London, UK, was used, with weekly nasopharyngeal swab PCR tests and blood sampling performed. Healthcare workers were recruited during the week of the UK lockdown, between 23 and 31 March 2020, and followed weekly for up to about 15 weeks. The library was generated by 5' RACE. Instrument used: NextSeq 500. To correct for sequencing error and PCR bias, the TCR library protocol tagged individual cDNA molecules with unique molecular identifiers. Sequencing covered both TCR alpha and beta chains, and within each sample the abundances of alpha and beta sequences were tightly co-correlated. The paper's processing steps were these. Decombinator V4 was used to annotate the V gene, J gene and CDR3 of the TCR sequences. Expanded TCRs were defined as changing significantly between any two time points under a Poisson model with p below 0.0001. Abundances of TCRs were expressed as counts per million after normalisation to the total number of TCRs sequenced in each sample. A search of VDJdb, accessed on 1 November 2021, was run for TCRs annotated to CMV, EBV and SARS-CoV-2, with TCRs annotated for multiple antigens excluded. Starting from the raw public reads, TCRdb applied fastp trimming at Q25, assembled clones with MiXCR and retained in-frame beta chains. Rows with a matching CDR3 protein are joined into one entry that keeps the most common DNA and genes. These V and J calls originate from TCRdb's pipeline instead of the authors' own analysis. The sample includes about 50,000 distinct CDR3 sequences, with about 10% observed a single time. The ten largest make up over 5% of the sample.

This clonotype was counted many times. The antigen it recognizes is unknown. The input lacks base qualities; no much larger clone sits a single base away. The sequence came from an adult who was a healthcare worker with PCR-confirmed SARS-CoV-2 infection or an uninfected control (not recorded which). Sequencing input: whole blood.

The CDR3 reads as follows: CASSWAGQGAEQYF. The nucleotide sequence is TGCGCCAGCAGCTGGGCGGGACAGGGGGCCGAGCAGTACTTC. The V and J genes are TRBV5-1 and TRBJ2-7; the junction holds 12 bases that match TRBD1. The germline V gene sets CDR1 to SGHRS and CDR2 to YFSETQ. Ends trimmed: V by 3 bases, J by 6 bases; bases unmatched to a gene: 4. The CDR3 numbers 14 residues from cysteine through phenylalanine. Left in the record is the CDR3 DNA by itself, 42 bases read in frame from the first base.